A single sample gave rise to the 6 T cell receptor beta chains below, sequenced in a study of T cell responses to AZD1222 COVID-19 vaccine. This table comes from immunoSEQ multiplex PCR, and its TCRdb copy is limited to in-frame clones, with some not included. This sample has 100,000 to 150,000 clones, with roughly 88% found just once. The sequencing used peripheral blood, collected on day 0 of MenACWY control vaccination. Source of these receptors: an adult in good health.

About this clone itself: Other DNA sequences of this sample code for an identical CDR3. The rearrangement joins TRBV12-3 or TRBV12-4 to TRBJ1-1, with D hard to call. This CDR3 comprises 13 residues. Trimming removed 2 bases from V and 1 base from J, with 5 bases in between. For the CDR3, the DNA is TGTGCCAGCAGTTTAAAAGGGAACACTGAAGCTTTCTTT. It specifies CASSLKGNTEAFF.

The chain couples TRBV7-5 to TRBJ1-6. TRBV7-5 has pseudogene status. The CDR3 length is 11 residues. The CDR3 here is CVRSPGDPLHF. CDR3 nucleotides: TGTGTCAGAAGCCCGGGTGACCCCCTCCACTTT.

The chain links TRBV30 to TRBJ2-7; 10 bases fit TRBD1. Germline loops: CDR1 GTSNPN, CDR2 SVGIG (reference sequence). V shed 3 bases, J shed 3 bases, and the junction held 8 bases outside the gene matches. The CDR3 contains 15 residues. The CDR3 protein is CAWRFGGTGVYEQYF. The CDR3 bases are TGTGCCTGGAGGTTCGGGGGGACAGGGGTCTACGAGCAGTACTTC.

A single count supports this clone. The chain links TRBV3-1 (or the pseudogene TRBV3-2) to TRBJ2-1; the match to TRBD2 covers 9 bases. With 4 bases clipped from V and 5 bases from J, the junction kept 6 bases outside the gene matches. Germline V gene sequence: CDR1 LGHDT, CDR2 YNNKEL (reference sequence). The CDR3 covers 15 residues. CDR3 amino acids: CASSRGSGGHNEQFF. In DNA form, the CDR3 reads TGTGCCAGCAGCCGGGGTAGCGGGGGACACAATGAGCAGTTCTTC.

The rearrangement joins TRBV6-5 to TRBJ1-2; D is uncertain. Germline V gene data show CDR1 as MNHEY and CDR2 as SVGAGI. The CDR3 extends over 13 amino acids. With 6 bases removed from V and 2 bases from J, the gap between germline ends came to 10 bases. CDR3 sequence reads: CASSQHRNYGYTF. The DNA for the CDR3 is TGTGCCAGCAGCCAACATCGCAACTATGGCTACACCTTC.

The chain employs TRBV6-5 and TRBJ2-7; D unresolved. V was pared by 11 bases and J by 0 bases, with 11 bases between. Per the germline V gene, CDR1 is MNHEY and CDR2 is SVGAGI. The CDR3 spans 12 residues. The CDR3 spells CALRDNSYEQYF. In DNA form, the CDR3 reads TGTGCCCTAAGAGACAACTCCTACGAGCAGTACTTC.